These 20 T cell receptor beta chains came from one sample sequenced in a study of beta chain features in type 1 diabetes. All of the isolated RNA was reverse transcribed, so expressed TCRB transcripts were sequenced. The repertoire was sequenced with immunoSEQ multiplex PCR; TCRdb's copy has only in-frame clones and lacks some. Of 140,000 or so clones in the sample, roughly a tenth were seen once. Sequenced: naive CD4+ T cells from blood. These receptors all stem from a man younger than 35 in good health.

This clone was counted a few times. The V call is TRBV4-3, the J call TRBJ2-2; 7 bases match TRBD2. The CDR3 contains 18 residues. Germline CDR1 is LGHNA and CDR2 is YSLEER. Unmatched junction bases numbered 11, after V lost 1 base and J lost 3 bases. This CDR3 is CASSQGFVGDYYTGELFF. The DNA for the CDR3 is TGCGCCAGCAGCCAAGGGTTTGTCGGGGACTACTACACCGGGGAGCTGTTTTTT.

This clone was recorded at least ten times. V usage is TRBV30 and J usage is TRBJ2-1, with 9 nucleotides matching TRBD2. Unmatched junction bases numbered 7, after V lost 6 bases and J lost 7 bases. There are 13 residues in the CDR3. The V gene's germline CDR1 is GTSNPN and CDR2 SVGIG (reference sequence). CDR3 coding DNA: TGTGCCTGTAGCGGGGGAACTGTGAATGAGCAGTTCTTC. Encoded protein: CACSGGTVNEQFF.

This chain joins TRBV6-1 and TRBJ1-1; 8 bases fit TRBD1. The germline V gene encodes CDR1 MNHNS and CDR2 SASEGT. J gave up 5 bases and V 4 bases, and 3 bases lay outside the gene matches. This CDR3 comprises 13 residues. DNA of the CDR3: TGTGCCAGCAGTGCGACAGGGGAGACTGAAGCTTTCTTT. Translation gives CASSATGETEAFF.

The V and J genes are TRBV6-5 and TRBJ2-1; D gene ambiguous. Per the germline V gene, CDR1 is MNHEY and CDR2 is SVGAGI. The CDR3 totals 16 residues. Trimming took 0 bases from V and 0 from J, leaving 9 bases between them. The CDR3 region is CASSYSPGSSYNEQFF. The CDR3, as DNA: TGTGCCAGCAGTTACTCGCCGGGTAGCTCCTACAATGAGCAGTTCTTC.

This rearrangement joins TRBV5-1 to TRBJ1-1; D possibly corresponds to TRBD1 (5 bases). Germline-derived CDR1 and CDR2 are SGHRS and YFSETQ. The V end was cut by 5 bases, the J end by 2 bases, with 13 bases between. CDR3 length: 14 residues. Here the CDR3 DNA reads TGCGCCAGCAGTCCGACAGAGGTAAACACTGAAGCTTTCTTT. Its translation: CASSPTEVNTEAFF.

This clone was seen more than once but under ten times. This rearrangement joins TRBV5-4 to TRBJ1-6; the match to TRBD1 covers 10 bases. The V gene end was trimmed by 4 bases and the J gene end by 9 bases; junction bases not matched to a gene: 7. CDR1 and CDR2 from the germline V gene are SGHNT and YYREEE (reference sequence). This CDR3 has 15 residues. CDR3 in DNA: TGTGCCAGCAGCCAAGGACAGGGGGTTAGTTCACCCCTCCACTTT. It specifies CASSQGQGVSSPLHF.

This clone was observed a handful of times. This chain joins TRBV5-5 and TRBJ2-5, with D maybe TRBD1 (6 bases). The CDR3 loop spans 14 amino acids. Germline CDR1 is SGHKS and CDR2 is YYEKEE (reference sequence). V shed 0 bases and J shed 2 bases, with 8 bases lying between them. CDR3 bases: TGTGCCAGCAGCTTGGGAGGACAGCAAGAGACCCAGTACTTC. Amino acids: CASSLGGQQETQYF.

The chain links TRBV11-2 to TRBJ1-1, with 7 nucleotides matching TRBD1. This CDR3 has 15 residues. In germline, CDR1 is SGHAT, CDR2 FQNNGV. V gave up 3 bases and J gave up 6 bases; unmatched junction bases: 10. This CDR3 is CASSLRGQAYAEAFF. Written as DNA, the CDR3 is TGTGCCAGCAGCTTGCGAGGACAGGCGTACGCTGAAGCTTTCTTT.

The rearrangement links TRBV7-2 to TRBJ2-7; 14 bases map to TRBD2. CDR1 is SGHTA and CDR2 is FQGNSA in the germline V gene. The CDR3 contains 17 residues. The junction had 10 bases not matched to a gene; V was cut back by 5 bases and J by 4 bases. The CDR3 region is CASSTRLAGGSSYEQYF. DNA of the CDR3: TGTGCCAGCAGCACTCGACTAGCGGGGGGGAGCTCTTACGAGCAGTACTTC.

This clone has only a few counts. V is TRBV25-1 and J is TRBJ2-3, with D possibly matching TRBD2 (5 bases). V was clipped by 3 bases and J by 3 bases, with 16 bases between them. CDR1 is MGHDK and CDR2 is SYGVNS in the germline V gene. This CDR3 has 16 amino acids. CDR3 nucleotide sequence: TGTGCCAGCAGTGACGCCCTTCTAGCACGTACAGATACGCAGTATTTT. Residues: CASSDALLARTDTQYF.

This clone was detected many times. The chain employs TRBV29-1 and TRBJ1-2; D is perhaps TRBD1 (6 bases). Looked up from germline, CDR1 is SQVTM and CDR2 is ANQGSEA. The CDR3 runs to 12 residues. The germline V and J ends were trimmed by 2 bases and 6 bases, with 10 bases remaining between them. DNA of the CDR3: TGCAGCGTTGAACGGGGGGCTGATGGCTACACCTTC. This gives the protein CSVERGADGYTF.

In this sample, this clone turned up a few times. The chain employs TRBV27 and TRBJ2-3, with TRBD2 matching over 13 bases. With V trimmed by 4 bases and J by 5 bases, 6 bases remained unmatched. Per the germline V gene, CDR1 is MNHEY and CDR2 is SMNVEV (reference sequence). The CDR3 contains 16 residues. CDR3 loop: CASSSRTSGGLDTQYF. The CDR3 DNA sequence: TGTGCCAGCAGTTCCCGGACTAGCGGGGGACTAGATACGCAGTATTTT.

This clone was observed a handful of times. This chain links TRBV5-1 with TRBJ2-6; TRBD1 matches at 9 bases. CDR3 length: 18 residues. In germline, CDR1 is SGHRS, CDR2 YFSETQ. V was pared by 4 bases and J by 0 bases, with 8 bases of the junction left unmatched. The CDR3 sequence: CASSGSGTGTSGANVLTF. In nucleotides, the CDR3 is TGCGCCAGCAGCGGCTCCGGGACAGGGACCTCTGGGGCCAACGTCCTGACTTTC.

There are a few counts of this clone. This chain uses TRBV28 with TRBJ1-5, with D unresolved. Deletions cut 9 bases from V and 4 bases from J, with 13 bases between. CDR3 length equals 13 residues. The germline V gene encodes CDR1 MDHEN and CDR2 SYDVKM. The CDR3 here is CASDTAPNQPQHF. As DNA, the CDR3 is TGTGCCAGTGATACAGCACCGAATCAGCCCCAGCATTTT.

This chain uses TRBV11-2 with TRBJ1-6; D may be TRBD1 (6 bases). V was trimmed by 0 bases and J by 6 bases, leaving 6 bases between them. CDR1 and CDR2 from the germline V gene are SGHAT and FQNNGV. This CDR3 has 14 residues. This chain's CDR3 is CASSLDRGNSPLHF. The CDR3 nucleotides are TGTGCCAGCAGCTTAGACAGGGGTAATTCACCCCTCCACTTT.

The chain recombines TRBV25-1 with TRBJ1-3; D unclear. Germline V lookup: CDR1 MGHDK, CDR2 SYGVNS. This CDR3 is built from 13 residues. V lost 4 bases, J lost 0 bases, and 4 bases lay in between. CDR3: CASSAYSGNTIYF. The DNA for the CDR3 is TGTGCCAGCAGTGCTTACTCTGGAAACACCATATATTTT.

The rearrangement uses TRBV11-2 and TRBJ2-2; a weak D match, TRBD2 (6 bases). The V gene's germline CDR1 is SGHAT and CDR2 FQNNGV. The CDR3 has 14 amino acids. Trimming left V 1 base short and J 6 bases short, with 9 bases between. CDR3 nucleotides: TGTGCCAGCAGCTTAGCCCCGGGGGCCGGGGAGCTGTTTTTT. Encoded protein: CASSLAPGAGELFF. Based on the CDR3 plus reference TRBV11-2 and TRBJ2-2, the full variable domain is EAGVAQSPRYKIIEKRQSVAFWCNPISGHATLYWYQQILGQGPKLLIQFQNNGVVDDSQLPKDRFSAERLKGVDSTLKIQPAKLEDSAVYLCASSLAPGAGELFFGEGSRLTVL.

The V and J genes are TRBV5-4 and TRBJ1-2; the match to TRBD1 covers 7 bases. Germline lookup yields CDR1 SGHNT and CDR2 YYREEE (reference sequence). This CDR3 is 15 amino acids long. Unmatched junction bases numbered 10, after V lost 4 bases and J lost 4 bases. The CDR3 protein is CASSQGRDSAYGYTF. In DNA, the CDR3 is TGTGCCAGCAGCCAAGGGCGGGACAGCGCCTATGGCTACACCTTC.

The table lists this clone with a few counts. V usage is TRBV18 and J usage is TRBJ1-2, with no clear D. Germline CDR1 and CDR2: KGHSH and LQKENI. Trimming took off 2 bases at V and 3 bases at J, with 7 bases between the two ends. The CDR3 contains 13 residues. Here the CDR3 DNA reads TGTGCCAGCTCACCAGGAGCGGACTATGGCTACACCTTC. Translated: CASSPGADYGYTF.

A few counts support this clone. The V and J genes are TRBV21-1 and TRBJ1-6; the table assigns TRBD1, which was not confirmed against the DNA. TRBV21-1 is described as a pseudogene. This CDR3 region has 18 residues. The DNA of the CDR3 is TGTGCCAGCAGCATTATCTCGGGACAGGGGAGTAGAAATTCACCCCTCCACTTT. This codes for CASSIISGQGSRNSPLHF.